This T cell receptor beta chain came from a study of blood T cell repertoires in COVID-19. Overall study: Sources were T cells, B-cell-depleted T cells, or PBMCs; the material itself was cDNA or gDNA.

Trimming removed 6 bases from V and 7 bases from J; junction bases left unmatched: 5. CDR1 and CDR2 from the germline V gene are MNHEY and SMNVEV (reference sequence). The CDR3 sequence is 13 residues long. Sequenced by immunoSEQ multiplex PCR; TCRdb stores in-frame clones only, minus some. This table has about 35,000 clones, about 85% appearing once. This clone appeared once. The gene calls are TRBV27 and TRBJ1-4; TRBD1 matches at 7 bases. The sample consisted of peripheral blood. This TCR derives from a man between 60 and 75 years old with active or convalescent COVID-19. The CDR3 region is CASRTGIGEKLFF. Here the CDR3 DNA reads TGTGCCAGCAGGACAGGGATAGGTGAAAAACTGTTTTTT.